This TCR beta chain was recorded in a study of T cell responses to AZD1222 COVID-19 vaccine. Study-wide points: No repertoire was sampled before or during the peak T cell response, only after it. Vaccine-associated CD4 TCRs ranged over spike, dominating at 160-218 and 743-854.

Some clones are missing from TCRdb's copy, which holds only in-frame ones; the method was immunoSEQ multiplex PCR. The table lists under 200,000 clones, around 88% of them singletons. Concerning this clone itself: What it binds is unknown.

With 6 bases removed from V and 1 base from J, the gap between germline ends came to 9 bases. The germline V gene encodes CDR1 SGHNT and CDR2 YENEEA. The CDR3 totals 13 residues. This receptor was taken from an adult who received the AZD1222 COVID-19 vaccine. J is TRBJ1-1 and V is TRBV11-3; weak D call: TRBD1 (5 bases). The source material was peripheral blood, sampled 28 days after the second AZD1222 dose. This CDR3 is CASRDDRNTEAFF. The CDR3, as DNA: TGTGCCAGCAGAGATGACAGGAACACTGAAGCTTTCTTT.